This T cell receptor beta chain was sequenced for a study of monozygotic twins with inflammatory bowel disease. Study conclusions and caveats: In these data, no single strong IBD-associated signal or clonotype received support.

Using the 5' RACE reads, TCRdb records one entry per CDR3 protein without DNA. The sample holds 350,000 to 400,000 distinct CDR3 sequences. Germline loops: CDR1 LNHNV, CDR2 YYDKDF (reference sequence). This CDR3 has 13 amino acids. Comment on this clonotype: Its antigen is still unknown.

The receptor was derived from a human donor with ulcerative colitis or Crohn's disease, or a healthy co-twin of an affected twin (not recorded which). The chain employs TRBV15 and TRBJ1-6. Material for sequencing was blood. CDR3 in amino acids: CATSEDLNSPLHF.